Shown below are 15 T cell receptor beta chains from a single sample sequenced in a study of regulatory T cells in long-lasting Graves disease. Time point specified: newly diagnosed GD, antithyroid drugs for less than 3 months. RNA isolated from PBMCs was used to make the TCR library. Researchers made TCR beta libraries by using iRepertoire HTBI primers and running Arm-PCR on CDR3 regions. Each CDR3 protein is one row after TCRdb ran MiXCR on the multiplex PCR reads. The sample yields about 240,000 distinct CDR3 sequences, about 19% seen once. Here the sequenced sample was peripheral blood mononuclear cells (PBMCs), taken at new diagnosis, from a patient treated with antithyroid drugs. These receptors were obtained from a female donor with Graves disease.

At least ten counts were recorded for this clonotype. The chain has TRBV20-1 and TRBJ1-5; D is unclear. Per germline, CDR1 DFQATT and CDR2 SNEGSKA (reference sequence). This CDR3 is 14 amino acids long. Trimming removed 3 bases at V and 4 bases at J, with 13 bases between. This CDR3 is CSASGIGVNQPQHF. The CDR3 DNA is TGCAGTGCTAGTGGTATTGGCGTAAATCAGCCCCAGCATTTT.

The chain joins TRBV5-1 to TRBJ2-7; D possibly corresponds to TRBD2 (5 bases). Trimming shortened V by 4 bases and J by 2 bases, and 19 bases separated the two germline ends. The CDR3 runs 16 residues. CDR1 SGHRS and CDR2 YFSETQ come from the germline V gene. CDR3 nucleotide sequence: TGCGCCAGCAGCCTAGGACCAGCGGTGGGGACCTACGAGCAGTACTTC. Protein product: CASSLGPAVGTYEQYF.

This clonotype was detected many times. CDR3 region: CASSYSIRVDSEAFF. CDR3 DNA: TGTGCCAGCAGTTACTCGATTCGGGTCGACTCCGAAGCTTTCTTT. The V gene is TRBV6-5, the J gene TRBJ1-1; D remains ambiguous. Looked up from germline, CDR1 is MNHEY and CDR2 is SVGAGI. V was trimmed by 0 bases and J by 8 bases, leaving 16 bases between them. The CDR3 runs to 15 residues.

Ten or more counts support this clonotype. The chain links TRBV24-1 to TRBJ2-1; D is possibly TRBD1 or TRBD2 (6 bases each). V shed 3 bases and J shed 5 bases, with 16 bases lying between them. Germline CDR1 reads KGHDR; CDR2 reads SFDVKD. The CDR3 runs to 16 residues. The CDR3 DNA reads TGTGCCACCAGTGATCGCGGGGCAGGGGTCGACAATGAGCAGTTCTTC. This codes for CATSDRGAGVDNEQFF.

At least ten counts were recorded for this clonotype. The genes are TRBV10-1 and TRBJ2-1, with 13 bases that match TRBD2. J gave up 1 base and V 7 bases, and 7 bases lay outside the gene matches. The CDR3 runs 17 residues. Germline V lookup: CDR1 WNHNN, CDR2 SYGVQD (reference sequence). In nucleotides, the CDR3 is TGCGCCAGCATGAGGACTAGCGGGAGTACGTCCTACAATGAGCAGTTCTTC. Encoded protein: CASMRTSGSTSYNEQFF.

The chain uses TRBV11-2 and TRBJ2-2, with D unresolved. CDR3 size: 14 residues. The ends were cut back, 2 bases at V and 6 bases at J, with 10 bases in the middle. The germline gives CDR1 SGHAT, CDR2 FQNNGV. CDR3 in DNA: TGTGCCAGCAGCTTAATTCTAGGGTCCGGGGAGCTGTTTTTT. Protein product: CASSLILGSGELFF.

The table lists this clonotype with a few counts. The chain is built from TRBV19 and TRBJ1-1, with 8 bases fitting TRBD1. With 9 bases clipped from V and 4 bases from J, the junction kept 4 bases outside the gene matches. CDR3 length: 12 residues. The germline CDR1 and CDR2 sequences are LNHDA and SQIVND (reference sequence). In nucleotides, the CDR3 is TGTGCCAGCAAGGACAGGGTCACTGAAGCTTTCTTT. Encoded protein: CASKDRVTEAFF.

This clonotype is a singleton in its sample. The chain couples TRBV7-9 to TRBJ2-1, with 11 bases fitting TRBD2. Trimming removed 7 bases from V and 6 bases from J; junction bases left unmatched: 8. The V gene's germline CDR1 is SEHNR and CDR2 FQNEAQ (reference sequence). The CDR3 runs to 15 residues. The CDR3 nucleotides are TGTGCCAGCACCCCGGCCGGGACTAGCGGCAATGAGCAGTTCTTC. It yields the protein CASTPAGTSGNEQFF.

This clonotype was seen a single time. CDR3 residues: CASSSGTGGETQYF. For the CDR3, the DNA is TGTGCCAGCAGTTCCGGGACAGGGGGAGAGACCCAGTACTTC. The V and J genes are TRBV6-5 and TRBJ2-5, with 11 bases fitting TRBD1. Germline lookup yields CDR1 MNHEY and CDR2 SVGAGI. The CDR3 is made up of 14 amino acids. Trimming took 4 bases from V and 4 from J; bases not matched to a gene: 2.

This clonotype has a count of ten or more. The chain carries TRBV7-2 and TRBJ2-7; 12 bases are shared with TRBD2. CDR1 and CDR2 (germline): SGHTA, FQGNSA. The CDR3 consists of 18 residues. V lost 0 bases to trimming and J lost 0 bases; unmatched junction nucleotides: 6. In nucleotides, the CDR3 is TGTGCCAGCAGCTTAGCGGGGCTAGCGGGAGGGAGCTCCTACGAGCAGTACTTC. Translated: CASSLAGLAGGSSYEQYF.

This clonotype was seen a single time. The junction differs from germline at one of its ends, possibly a read error. The chain is built from TRBV19 and TRBJ2-3; 8 bases agree with TRBD2. The CDR3 has 14 amino acids. Germline loops: CDR1 LNHDA, CDR2 SQIVND (reference sequence). CDR3 in amino acids: CASTQPGGSDTQYF. DNA of the CDR3: TGTGCCAGTACCCAGCCGGGAGGGTCAGACACGCAGTATTTT.

In its sample, this clonotype was seen many times. The chain combines TRBV4-3 with TRBJ2-7, with D unclear. The CDR3 extends over 14 amino acids. V lost 1 base, J lost 2 bases, and 9 bases lay in between. The germline V gene encodes CDR1 LGHNA and CDR2 YSLEER. DNA for the CDR3: TGCGCCAGCAGCCAAGCTCTCAGAACCTACGAGCAGTACTTC. It yields the protein CASSQALRTYEQYF.

The rearrangement joins TRBV6-1 to TRBJ1-5; a possible D gene is TRBD1 (5 bases). Trimming took 6 bases from V and 5 from J, leaving 11 bases between them. Germline CDR1 reads MNHNS; CDR2 reads SASEGT. The CDR3 spans 13 residues. The DNA for the CDR3 is TGTGCCAGCAGGGGGTGGGGGGATCAGCCCCAGCATTTT. This codes for CASRGWGDQPQHF.

This clonotype was picked up many times. The CDR3 DNA is TGTGCCAGCAGCTCGACGTACCAAGAGACCCAGTACTTC. Translation: CASSSTYQETQYF. The V gene is TRBV7-3, the J gene TRBJ2-5, with D unclear. The germline gives CDR1 SGHTA, CDR2 FQGTGA. Trimming shortened V by 4 bases and J by 0 bases, and 6 bases separated the two germline ends. The length of the CDR3 is 13 residues.

This sequence joins TRBV28 and TRBJ1-2; no reliable D call. V lost 3 bases to trimming and J lost 7 bases, with 6 bases between them. Germline V gene lookup returns CDR1 MDHEN and CDR2 SYDVKM. The CDR3 spans 11 residues. CDR3 protein: CASSFARGYTF. The CDR3 nucleotides read TGTGCCAGCAGTTTCGCGCGTGGCTACACCTTC.